This TCR beta chain was recorded in a study of cytomegalovirus exposure and HLA in healthy donors. Study findings and constraints: Prior analysis indicated that the majority of TCR beta V segments exhibited productivity approximately 87% or approximately 30% of the time. Presence/absence analyses supposed approximately even sequencing depth among donors.

The PCR was carried out with 60 Vbeta primers and 13 Jbeta primers. As processed by the authors: Approximately 11 million of tens of millions of unique TCR beta chains were shared, per a later count. Assay: immunoSEQ multiplex PCR; the TCRdb copy retains only in-frame clones and omits some. V, J and clone size were drawn from that table, and D and trimming were deduced from the DNA. This sample yields some 110,000 clones, of which around 75% are seen a single time; 1.3% belongs to the top ten. With V trimmed by 6 bases and J by 2 bases, 2 bases remained unmatched. The germline V gene encodes CDR1 MNHEY and CDR2 SVGAGI. CDR3 length equals 14 residues. About this clone: Its target is unknown.

Donors counted as nominally healthy when sampled, yet unrecorded immune exposures were likely. This chain joins TRBV6-5 and TRBJ1-4; 8 nucleotides agree with TRBD1. The sequenced sample was PBMCs. The origin of this receptor is a man aged 35-49 years in good health and CMV-seronegative. The CDR3 nucleotides are TGTGCCAGCAGAAGGACAGGGACTAATGAAAAACTGTTTTTT. This sequence encodes CASRRTGTNEKLFF.